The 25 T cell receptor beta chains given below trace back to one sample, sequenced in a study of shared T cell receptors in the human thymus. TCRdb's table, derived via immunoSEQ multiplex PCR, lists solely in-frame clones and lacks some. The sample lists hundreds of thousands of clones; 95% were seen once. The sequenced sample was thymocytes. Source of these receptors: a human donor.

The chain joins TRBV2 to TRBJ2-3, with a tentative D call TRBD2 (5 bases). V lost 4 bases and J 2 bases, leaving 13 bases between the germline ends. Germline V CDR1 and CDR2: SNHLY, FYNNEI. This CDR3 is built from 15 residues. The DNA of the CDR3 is TGTGCCAGCAGTGTTGAAGGGAGCCTCACAGATACGCAGTATTTT. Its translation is CASSVEGSLTDTQYF. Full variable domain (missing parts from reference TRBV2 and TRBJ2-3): EPEVTQTPSHQVTQMGQEVILRCVPISNHLYFYWYRQILGQKVEFLVSFYNNEISEKSEIFDDQFSVERPDGSNFTLKIRSTKLEDSAMYFCASSVEGSLTDTQYFGPGTRLTVL.

CDR3 amino acids: CASSMAGTSGKDEQFF. The CDR3, as DNA: TGTGCCAGTAGTATGGCAGGGACTAGCGGGAAAGATGAGCAGTTCTTC. This chain uses TRBV19 with TRBJ2-1; TRBD2 matches 13 bases. Germline V gene sequence: CDR1 LNHDA, CDR2 SQIVND (reference sequence). The CDR3 covers 16 residues. Unmatched junction bases numbered 7, after V lost 3 bases and J lost 8 bases.

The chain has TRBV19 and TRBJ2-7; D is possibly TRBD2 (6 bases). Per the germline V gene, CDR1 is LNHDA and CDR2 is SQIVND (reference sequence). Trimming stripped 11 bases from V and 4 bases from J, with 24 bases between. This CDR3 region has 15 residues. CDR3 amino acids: CAVSSGTGGGYEQYF. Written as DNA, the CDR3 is TGTGCCGTCAGCTCCGGGACCGGCGGAGGGTACGAGCAGTACTTC.

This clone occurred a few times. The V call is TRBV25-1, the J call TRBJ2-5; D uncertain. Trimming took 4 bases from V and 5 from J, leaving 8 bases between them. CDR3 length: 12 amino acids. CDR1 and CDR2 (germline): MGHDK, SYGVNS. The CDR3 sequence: CASSGRWETQYF. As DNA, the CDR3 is TGTGCCAGCAGTGGACGCTGGGAGACCCAGTACTTC. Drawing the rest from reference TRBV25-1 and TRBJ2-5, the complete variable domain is EADIYQTPRYLVIGTGKKITLECSQTMGHDKMYWYQQDPGMELHLIHYSYGVNSTEKGDLSSESTVSRIRTEHFPLTLESARPSHTSQYLCASSGRWETQYFGPGTRLLVL.

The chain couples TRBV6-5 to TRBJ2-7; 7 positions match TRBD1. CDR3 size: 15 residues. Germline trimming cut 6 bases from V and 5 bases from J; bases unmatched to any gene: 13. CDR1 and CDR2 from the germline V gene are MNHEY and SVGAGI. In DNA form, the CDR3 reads TGTGCCAGCAGCCACCTACAGGGGATCGCCCACGAGCAGTACTTC. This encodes CASSHLQGIAHEQYF.

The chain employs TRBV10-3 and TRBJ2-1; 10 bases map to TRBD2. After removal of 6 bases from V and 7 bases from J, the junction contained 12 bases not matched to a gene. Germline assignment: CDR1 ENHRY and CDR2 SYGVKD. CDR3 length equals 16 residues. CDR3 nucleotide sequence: TGTGCCATCAGCGAAAAGCGGGAGGGCCTAGATAATGAGCAGTTCTTC. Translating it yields CAISEKREGLDNEQFF.

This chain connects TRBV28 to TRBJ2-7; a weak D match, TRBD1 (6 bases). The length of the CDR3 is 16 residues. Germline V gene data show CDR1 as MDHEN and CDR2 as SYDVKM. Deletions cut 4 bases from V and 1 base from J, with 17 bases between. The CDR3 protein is CASSSRGQQESYEQYF. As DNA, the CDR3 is TGTGCCAGCAGTTCGCGCGGACAGCAGGAATCCTACGAGCAGTACTTC.

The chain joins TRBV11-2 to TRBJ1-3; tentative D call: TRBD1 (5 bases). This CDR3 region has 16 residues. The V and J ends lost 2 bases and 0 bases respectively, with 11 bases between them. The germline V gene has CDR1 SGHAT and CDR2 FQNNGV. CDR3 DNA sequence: TGTGCCAGCAGCTTACGGGGGGATTACTCTGGAAACACCATATATTTT. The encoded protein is CASSLRGDYSGNTIYF.

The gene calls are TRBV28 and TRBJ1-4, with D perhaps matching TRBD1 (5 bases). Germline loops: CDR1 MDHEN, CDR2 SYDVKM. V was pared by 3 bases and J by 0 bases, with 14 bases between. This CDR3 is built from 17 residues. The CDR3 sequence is CASSLRGDRATNEKLFF. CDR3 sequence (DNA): TGTGCCAGCAGTTTGCGAGGGGATAGGGCAACTAATGAAAAACTGTTTTTT.

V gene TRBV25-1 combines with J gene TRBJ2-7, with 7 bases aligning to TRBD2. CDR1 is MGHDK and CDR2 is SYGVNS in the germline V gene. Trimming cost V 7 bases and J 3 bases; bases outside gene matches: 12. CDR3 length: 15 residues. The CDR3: CASNLAEGGNYEQYF. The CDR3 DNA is TGTGCCAGCAACCTTGCGGAGGGAGGGAACTACGAGCAGTACTTC.

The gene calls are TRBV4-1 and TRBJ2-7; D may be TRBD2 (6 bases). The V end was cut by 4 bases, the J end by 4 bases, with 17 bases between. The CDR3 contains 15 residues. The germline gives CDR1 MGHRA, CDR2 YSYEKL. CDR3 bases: TGCGCCAGCAGCCTGGCGGGCAGGGACTCTTACGAGCAGTACTTC. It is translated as CASSLAGRDSYEQYF.

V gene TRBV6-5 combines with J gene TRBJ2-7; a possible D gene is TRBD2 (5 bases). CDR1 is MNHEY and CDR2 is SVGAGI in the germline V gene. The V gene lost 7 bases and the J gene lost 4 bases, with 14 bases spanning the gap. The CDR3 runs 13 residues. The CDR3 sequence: CASNPSGGYEQYF. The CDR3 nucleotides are TGTGCCAGCAACCCATCCGGCGGGTACGAGCAGTACTTC.

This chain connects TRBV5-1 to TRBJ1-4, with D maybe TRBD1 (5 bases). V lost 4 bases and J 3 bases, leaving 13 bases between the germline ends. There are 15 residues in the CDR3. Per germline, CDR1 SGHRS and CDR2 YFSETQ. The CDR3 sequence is CASSSGGRSNEKLFF. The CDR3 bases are TGCGCCAGCAGCAGCGGGGGTCGATCTAATGAAAAACTGTTTTTT. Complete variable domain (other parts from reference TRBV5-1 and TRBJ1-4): KAGVTQTPRYLIKTRGQQVTLSCSPISGHRSVSWYQQTPGQGLQFLFEYFSETQRNKGNFPGRFSGRQFSNSRSEMNVSTLELGDSALYLCASSSGGRSNEKLFFGSGTQLSVL.

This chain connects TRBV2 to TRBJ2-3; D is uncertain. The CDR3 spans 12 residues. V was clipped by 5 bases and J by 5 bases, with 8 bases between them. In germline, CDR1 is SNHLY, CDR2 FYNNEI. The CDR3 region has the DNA TGTGCCAGCAGTCGGACCCGAGATACGCAGTATTTT. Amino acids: CASSRTRDTQYF.

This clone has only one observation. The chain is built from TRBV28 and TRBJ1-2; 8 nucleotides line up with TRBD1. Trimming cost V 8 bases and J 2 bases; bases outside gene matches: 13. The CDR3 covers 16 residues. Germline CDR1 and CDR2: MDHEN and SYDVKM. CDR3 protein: CASWGGTGLPNYGYTF. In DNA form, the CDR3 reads TGTGCCAGCTGGGGTGGGACAGGATTACCAAACTATGGCTACACCTTC.

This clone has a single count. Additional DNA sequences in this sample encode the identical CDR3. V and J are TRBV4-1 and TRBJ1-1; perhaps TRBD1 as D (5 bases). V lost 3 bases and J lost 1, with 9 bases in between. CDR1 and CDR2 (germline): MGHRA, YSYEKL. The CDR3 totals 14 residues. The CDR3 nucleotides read TGCGCCAGCAGCCAGGAAGGACAGAACACTGAAGCTTTCTTT. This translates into CASSQEGQNTEAFF.

This CDR3 is CAWSTTNQPQHF. In DNA form, the CDR3 reads TGTGCCTGGAGTACCACTAATCAGCCCCAGCATTTT. V and J are TRBV30 and TRBJ1-5; D ambiguous. CDR1 is GTSNPN, CDR2 SVGIG, per germline (reference sequence). Trimming stripped 2 bases from V and 4 bases from J, with 6 bases between. This CDR3 comprises 12 residues.

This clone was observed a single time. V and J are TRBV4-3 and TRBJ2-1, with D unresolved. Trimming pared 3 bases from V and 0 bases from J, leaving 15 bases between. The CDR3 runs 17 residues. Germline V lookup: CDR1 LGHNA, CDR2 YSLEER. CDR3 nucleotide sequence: TGCGCCAGCAGCCAGACAATGAGCGTGAACTCCTACAATGAGCAGTTCTTC. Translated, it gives CASSQTMSVNSYNEQFF.

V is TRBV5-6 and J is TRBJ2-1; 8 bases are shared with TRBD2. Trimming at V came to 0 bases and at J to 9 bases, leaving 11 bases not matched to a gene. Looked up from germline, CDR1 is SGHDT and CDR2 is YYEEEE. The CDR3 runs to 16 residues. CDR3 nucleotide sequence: TGTGCCAGCAGCTTGGTGGGACTAGTTCTGGTGAGTGAGCAGTTCTTC. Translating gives CASSLVGLVLVSEQFF.

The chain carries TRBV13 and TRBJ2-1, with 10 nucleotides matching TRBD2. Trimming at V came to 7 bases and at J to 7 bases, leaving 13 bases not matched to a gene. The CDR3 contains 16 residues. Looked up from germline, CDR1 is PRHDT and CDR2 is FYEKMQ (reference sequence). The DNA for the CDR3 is TGTGCCAGCACCACCCCAGCGGGAGGGCCTCGGAATGAGCAGTTCTTC. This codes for CASTTPAGGPRNEQFF.

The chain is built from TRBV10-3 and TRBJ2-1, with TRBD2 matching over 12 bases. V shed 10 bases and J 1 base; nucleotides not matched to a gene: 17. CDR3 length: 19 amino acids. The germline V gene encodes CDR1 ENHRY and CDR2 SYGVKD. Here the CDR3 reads CATLTGTGLAGGSYNEQFF. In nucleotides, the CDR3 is TGTGCCACCCTCACGGGCACGGGACTAGCGGGCGGGTCCTACAATGAGCAGTTCTTC.

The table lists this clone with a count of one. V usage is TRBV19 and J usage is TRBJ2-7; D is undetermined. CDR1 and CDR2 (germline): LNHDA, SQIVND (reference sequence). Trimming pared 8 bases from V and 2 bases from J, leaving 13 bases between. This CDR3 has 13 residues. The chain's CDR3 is CASSPDHPYEQYF. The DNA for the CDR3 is TGTGCCAGTTCTCCGGACCATCCCTACGAGCAGTACTTC.

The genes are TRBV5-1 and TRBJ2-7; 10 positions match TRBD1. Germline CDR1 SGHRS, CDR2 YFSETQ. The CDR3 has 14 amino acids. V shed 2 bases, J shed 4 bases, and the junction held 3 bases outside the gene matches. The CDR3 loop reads CASSFPDRGYEQYF. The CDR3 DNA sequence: TGCGCCAGCAGCTTTCCGGACAGGGGGTACGAGCAGTACTTC.

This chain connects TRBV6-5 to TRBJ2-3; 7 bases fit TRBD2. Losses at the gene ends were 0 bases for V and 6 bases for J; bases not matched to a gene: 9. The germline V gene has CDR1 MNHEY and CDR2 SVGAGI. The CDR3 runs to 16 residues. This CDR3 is CASSYSTWTSEDTQYF. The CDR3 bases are TGTGCCAGCAGTTACTCGACATGGACTAGTGAGGATACGCAGTATTTT.

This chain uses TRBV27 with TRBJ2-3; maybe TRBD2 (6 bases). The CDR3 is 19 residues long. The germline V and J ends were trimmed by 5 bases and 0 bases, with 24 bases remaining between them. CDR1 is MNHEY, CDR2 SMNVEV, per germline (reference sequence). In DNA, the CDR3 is TGTGCCAGCAGTCGAGACGGGACTCCGATAGACACAAGCACAGATACGCAGTATTTT. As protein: CASSRDGTPIDTSTDTQYF.